The entry below gives a single TCR beta chain sequence along with its context. The data stem from a study of T cell responses to AZD1222 COVID-19 vaccine. Measured with immunoSEQ multiplex PCR; TCRdb has only the in-frame clones, and not every one. The table lists around 110,000 clones, 87% of them singletons, with less than 6% in the top ten. The analysis combined second doses at about 4 or about 12 weeks. Trimming at V came to 6 bases and at J to 5 bases, leaving 6 bases not matched to a gene. The CDR3 runs 14 residues. Germline V CDR1 and CDR2: LNHDA, SQIVND (reference sequence). This sequence originates from an adult who received the AZD1222 COVID-19 vaccine. V usage is TRBV19 and J usage is TRBJ2-5; 10 bases align to TRBD1. The sequences come from peripheral blood, collected 28 days after the second AZD1222 dose. CDR3 nucleotide sequence: TGTGCCAGTAGCCGTGGGACAGGGGCTGAGACCCAGTACTTC. The encoded protein is CASSRGTGAETQYF.